The rows below give T cell receptor beta chains drawn from one sample of a study of shared clonotypes between healthy human individuals. Assay used: immunoSEQ multiplex PCR; TCRdb lists only in-frame clones, some missing. The table lists millions of clones, approximately 95% of them singletons, with 0.13% in the top ten. The sample taken for sequencing was naive CD4+ T cells sorted from blood. The receptors shown here come from a man younger than 35 in good health. CDR3s include the opening cysteine and the closing phenylalanine or tryptophan. Each record gives: V gene, clone size, J gene, D gene, CDR3 protein, CDR3 DNA. A D gene is named only where the DNA matches it firmly. Rows may omit the clone size; those that give it use once, few, many or a size class.

>TRBV27|.|TRBJ1-2|.
CASSSGVREGYTF
TGTGCCAGCAGTTCAGGGGTTCGAGAGGGCTACACCTTC
>TRBV4-1|.|TRBJ2-3|.
CASSQEGRVGTDTQYF
TGCGCCAGCAGCCAAGAAGGCAGGGTGGGTACAGATACGCAGTATTTT
>TRBV14|once|TRBJ1-5|.
CASSQDTEFDQPQHF
TGTGCCAGCAGCCAAGATACTGAGTTTGATCAGCCCCAGCATTTT
>TRBV6-1|.|TRBJ2-7|.
CASSENRVGVYEQYF
TGTGCCAGCAGTGAGAACAGGGTAGGGGTCTACGAGCAGTACTTC
>TRBV4-1|.|TRBJ2-5|.
CASSLGPQETQYF
TGCGCCAGCAGCCTCGGGCCTCAAGAGACCCAGTACTTC
>TRBV6-5|once|TRBJ2-7|TRBD2
CASQIASGSLEQYF
TGTGCCAGCCAAATCGCTAGCGGGAGTCTCGAGCAGTACTTC
>TRBV29-1|.|TRBJ2-3|TRBD2
CSPRCSGNTDTQYF
TGCAGCCCCCGTTGTAGCGGGAACACAGATACGCAGTATTTT
>TRBV2|.|TRBJ2-6|.
CASSGTTGGANVLTF
TGTGCCAGCAGTGGGACTACTGGTGGGGCCAACGTCCTGACTTTC
>TRBV15|.|TRBJ2-1|TRBD2
CATSKLPPSGRRFF
TGTGCCACCAGCAAGTTACCTCCGAGCGGGAGAAGGTTCTTC
>TRBV27|.|TRBJ1-5|.
CASGSRRLSNQPQHF
TGTGCCAGCGGGTCGCGGCGGTTAAGCAATCAGCCCCAGCATTTT
>TRBV28|.|TRBJ1-2|.
CASSPTSGGYTF
TGTGCCAGCAGCCCGACCTCGGGTGGCTACACCTTC
>TRBV5-4|.|TRBJ2-3|TRBD2
CASSRDPTGLAGGITDTQYF
TGTGCCAGCAGCCGGGACCCCACCGGGCTAGCGGGAGGGATTACAGATACGCAGTATTTT
>TRBV7-2|.|TRBJ1-5|TRBD1
CASSFDRDQPQHF
TGTGCCAGCAGCTTTGACAGGGACCAGCCCCAGCATTTT
>TRBV30|.|TRBJ2-7|.
CAWTRGTVQIFSEQYF
TGTGCCTGGACCCGGGGGACAGTGCAAATTTTCTCCGAGCAGTACTTC
>TRBV11-2|.|TRBJ2-5|.
CASSLGGMEETQYF
TGTGCCAGCAGCTTAGGTGGGATGGAGGAGACCCAGTACTTC
>TRBV27|.|TRBJ1-5|.
CASSKISNQPQHF
TGTGCCAGCAGTAAAATTAGCAATCAGCCCCAGCATTTT
>TRBV6-5|.|TRBJ2-7|TRBD1
CASSYPGGTGAYEQYF
TGTGCCAGCAGTTACCCGGGCGGGACAGGAGCTTACGAGCAGTACTTC
>TRBV4-1|.|TRBJ2-7|.
CASSQGTGKSYEQYF
TGCGCCAGCAGCCAAGGAACAGGGAAATCCTACGAGCAGTACTTC
>TRBV6-5|.|TRBJ1-1|TRBD1
CASITGTGTREAFF
TGTGCCAGCATTACCGGGACAGGGACACGGGAAGCTTTCTTT
>TRBV5-6|.|TRBJ1-3|.
CASSLGATTGNTIYF
TGTGCCAGCAGCTTAGGGGCAACGACTGGAAACACCATATATTTT
>TRBV5-6|.|TRBJ2-2|.
CASSLGATNTGELFF
TGTGCCAGCAGCTTAGGAGCAACGAACACCGGGGAGCTGTTTTTT
>TRBV9|.|TRBJ2-7|TRBD2
CASSVDGTSGRYEQYF
TGTGCCAGCAGCGTAGATGGGACTAGCGGGAGGTATGAGCAGTACTTC
>TRBV5-1|.|TRBJ1-1|TRBD1
CASSYLRQGETEAFF
TGCGCCAGCAGCTACCTTCGACAGGGGGAAACTGAAGCTTTCTTT
>TRBV14|.|TRBJ2-7|.
CASSQEKGGPLPYEQYF
TGTGCCAGCAGCCAGGAAAAGGGGGGGCCGCTGCCCTACGAGCAGTACTTC
>TRBV7-2|.|TRBJ2-7|.
CASSPVRDEQYF
TGTGCCAGCAGCCCCGTGAGGGACGAGCAGTACTTC
>TRBV19|once|TRBJ1-6|.
CASSPQNSPLHF
TGTGCCAGTAGCCCACAGAATTCACCCCTCCACTTT
>TRBV18|.|TRBJ2-7|.
CASSPSSPGYEQYF
TGTGCCAGCTCACCCAGCTCTCCGGGGTACGAGCAGTACTTC
>TRBV10-3|.|TRBJ1-2|.
CAISERGAYGYTF
TGTGCCATCAGTGAACGGGGGGCATATGGCTACACCTTC
>TRBV28|.|TRBJ1-6|.
CASGSLAGNSPLHF
TGTGCCAGCGGCTCCCTGGCAGGGAACTCACCCCTCCACTTT
>TRBV10-3|.|TRBJ1-1|.
CAISESAYTEAFF
TGTGCCATCAGTGAGTCGGCCTACACTGAAGCTTTCTTT
>TRBV11-2|once|TRBJ2-1|TRBD2
CASSFAGAYNEQFF
TGTGCCAGCAGCTTTGCGGGAGCCTACAATGAGCAGTTCTTC
>TRBV12-5|.|TRBJ2-7|TRBD1
CASGRDRGYEQYF
TGTGCTAGTGGTCGGGACAGGGGTTACGAGCAGTACTTC
>TRBV28|.|TRBJ2-7|TRBD1
CASSKQGGLSYEQYF
TGTGCCAGCAGCAAACAGGGGGGACTCTCCTACGAGCAGTACTTC
>TRBV27|.|TRBJ1-6|.
CASSLSIRQGRNSPLHF
TGTGCCAGCAGTTTATCGATTCGCCAGGGAAGGAATTCACCCCTCCACTTT
>TRBV30|.|TRBJ1-1|.
CAWSGGKNTEAFF
TGTGCCTGGAGCGGGGGGAAGAACACTGAAGCTTTCTTT
>TRBV4-2|.|TRBJ1-4|.
CASSPKFKDGVNEKLFF
TGTGCCAGCAGCCCTAAATTTAAGGACGGGGTTAATGAAAAACTGTTTTTT
>TRBV30|.|TRBJ1-1|.
CAWVGGKDTEAFF
TGTGCCTGGGTGGGAGGGAAGGACACTGAAGCTTTCTTT
>TRBV29-1|.|TRBJ2-3|.
CSARTDTDTQYF
TGCAGCGCTCGGACAGACACAGATACGCAGTATTTT
>TRBV5-1|.|TRBJ1-1|.
CASSLGGSGRLNTEAFF
TGCGCCAGCAGCTTGGGAGGTTCGGGGCGCCTGAACACTGAAGCTTTCTTT
>TRBV15|.|TRBJ2-7|.
CATSREDSGPYEQYF
TGTGCCACCAGCAGAGAGGATAGCGGCCCCTACGAGCAGTACTTC
>TRBV5-1|.|TRBJ2-5|TRBD2
CASSAGTSGSGETQYF
TGCGCCAGCAGCGCCGGGACTAGCGGGAGTGGGGAGACCCAGTACTTC
>TRBV6-6|.|TRBJ1-1|.
CASSSRPGLATEAFF
TGTGCCAGCAGTAGCCGCCCCGGTCTGGCCACTGAAGCTTTCTTT
>TRBV5-1|.|TRBJ2-2|TRBD2
CASSPVAGAEGGELFF
TGCGCCAGCAGCCCGGTAGCGGGAGCAGAAGGCGGGGAGCTGTTTTTT
>TRBV6-1|.|TRBJ2-2|.
CAAGTTGELFF
TGTGCAGCAGGCACCACCGGGGAGCTGTTTTTT
>TRBV10-3|.|TRBJ2-3|TRBD1
CATTGEKADTQYF
TGTGCCACCACAGGGGAGAAGGCAGATACGCAGTATTTT
>TRBV10-2|.|TRBJ2-5|.
CASSAPGLTQYF
TGCGCCAGCAGTGCCCCGGGGTTGACCCAGTACTTC
>TRBV5-1|.|TRBJ2-2|.
CASSLADGGTGELFF
TGCGCCAGCAGCTTGGCCGACGGAGGTACCGGGGAGCTGTTTTTT
>TRBV6-5|.|TRBJ2-2|.
CASSYSHTGELFF
TGTGCCAGCAGTTACAGCCACACCGGGGAGCTGTTTTTT
>TRBV6-6|.|TRBJ1-5|.
CASSYQQGGQPQHF
TGTGCCAGCAGTTATCAACAGGGAGGACAGCCCCAGCATTTT
>TRBV10-3|.|TRBJ2-5|TRBD2
CAISRLASQETQYF
TGTGCCATCAGCCGACTAGCGAGCCAAGAGACCCAGTACTTC
>TRBV6-1|once|TRBJ2-7|TRBD1
CASRDRGLVNEQYF
TGTGCCAGCAGGGACAGGGGGCTTGTAAACGAGCAGTACTTC
>TRBV5-1|once|TRBJ1-4|TRBD1
CASSLGTGLRNEKLFF
TGCGCCAGCAGCCTCGGGACAGGGCTGCGGAATGAAAAACTGTTTTTT
>TRBV25-1|.|TRBJ2-7|TRBD2
CASSEAPGRGGSVNEQYF
TGTGCCAGCAGTGAAGCCCCCGGGAGGGGGGGCTCTGTAAACGAGCAGTACTTC
>TRBV18|.|TRBJ1-5|.
CASSPGSDQPQHF
TGTGCCAGCTCACCAGGTTCTGACCAGCCCCAGCATTTT
>TRBV30|.|TRBJ2-5|.
CAWSPRTDFQETQYF
TGTGCCTGGAGTCCCCGGACAGATTTCCAAGAGACCCAGTACTTC